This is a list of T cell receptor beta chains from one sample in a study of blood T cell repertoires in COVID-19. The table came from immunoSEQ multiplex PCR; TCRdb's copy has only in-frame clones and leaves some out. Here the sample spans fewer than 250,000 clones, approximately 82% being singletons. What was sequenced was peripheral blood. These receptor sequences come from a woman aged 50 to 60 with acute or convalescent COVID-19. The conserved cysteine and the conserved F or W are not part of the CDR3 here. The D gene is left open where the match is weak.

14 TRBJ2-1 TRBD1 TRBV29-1 SVEAPGQGSYNEQF
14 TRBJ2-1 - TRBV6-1 ASSEYLVEGSNEQF
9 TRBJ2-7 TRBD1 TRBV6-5 ASRYGTVQY
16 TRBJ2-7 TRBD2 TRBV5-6 ASSSRGTSGRPVYEQY
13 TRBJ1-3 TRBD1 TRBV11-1 ASSRTTGSGNTIY
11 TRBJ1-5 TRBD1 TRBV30 AWGDRGNQPQH
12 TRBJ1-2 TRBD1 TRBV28 ASRTTGEVGGYT
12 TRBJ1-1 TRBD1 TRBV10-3 AIRDRTTATEAF
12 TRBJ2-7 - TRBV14 ASSPETATYEQY
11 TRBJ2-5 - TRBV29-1 SVDTGWDGTQY
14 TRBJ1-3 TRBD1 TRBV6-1 ASSVDRGHAGNTIY
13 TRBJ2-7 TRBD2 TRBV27 ASSFRRREPYEQY
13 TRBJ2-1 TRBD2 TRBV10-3 AITPTSGTGNEQF
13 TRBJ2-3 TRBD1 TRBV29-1 SVKPTGGATDTQY
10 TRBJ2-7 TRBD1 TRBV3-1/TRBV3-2 ASRGDSYEQY
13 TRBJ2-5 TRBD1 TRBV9 ASSVEQGDLETQY
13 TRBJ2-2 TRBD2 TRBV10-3 AVLTSGSRTGELF
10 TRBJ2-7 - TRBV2 ASSQTTYEQY
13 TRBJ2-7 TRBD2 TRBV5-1 ASRGLAVGSYEQY
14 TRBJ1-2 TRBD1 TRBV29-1 SVEFMEGARAYGYT
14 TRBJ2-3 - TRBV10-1 ASSGTRGKAVDTQY
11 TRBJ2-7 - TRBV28 ASRAGPLYEQY